The subject of this entry is one T cell receptor (beta chain). The CDR3 has 16 amino acids. From germline, CDR1 is MGHRA and CDR2 YSYEKL. V shed 0 bases and J shed 6 bases, with 14 bases lying between them. This sample is drawn from a study of shared clonotypes between healthy human individuals. Per the original methods: Junction-only immunoSEQ data arrived without quality scores, meaning filtering differed. Measured with immunoSEQ multiplex PCR; TCRdb has only the in-frame clones, and not every one. That table gives V, J and clone size, and the DNA gave D and trimming. The repertoire includes about 380,000 clones, 90% to 97% of them detected once, and 0.32% sits in the top ten.

This clonotype was obtained from a man aged 25 to 45 in good health. Sequenced input: memory CD8+ T cells sorted from blood. The subset was: CD45RO+ cells pooled with CCR7-negative TemRA cells. This chain connects TRBV4-1 to TRBJ2-2, with a tentative D call TRBD2 (6 bases). CDR3 in DNA: TGCGCCAGCAGCCAAGATATGGGAGGTTGGGCCGGGGAGCTGTTTTTT. Residues: CASSQDMGGWAGELFF.